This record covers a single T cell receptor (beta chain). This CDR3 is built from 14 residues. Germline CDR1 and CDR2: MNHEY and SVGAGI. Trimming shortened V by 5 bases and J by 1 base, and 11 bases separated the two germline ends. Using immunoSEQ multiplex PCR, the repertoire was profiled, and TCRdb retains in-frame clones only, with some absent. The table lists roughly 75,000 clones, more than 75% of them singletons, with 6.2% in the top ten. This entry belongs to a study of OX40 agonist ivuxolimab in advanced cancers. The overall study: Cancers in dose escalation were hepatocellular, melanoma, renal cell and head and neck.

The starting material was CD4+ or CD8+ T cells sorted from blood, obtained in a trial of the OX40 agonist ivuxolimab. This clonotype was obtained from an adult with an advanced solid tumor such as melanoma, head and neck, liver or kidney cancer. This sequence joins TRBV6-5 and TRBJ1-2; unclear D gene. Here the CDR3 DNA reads TGTGCCAGCAGTCCCCTTGGGGTTAACTATGGCTACACCTTC. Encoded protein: CASSPLGVNYGYTF.